This record looks at one TCR beta chain sequence and its context. Its antigen is not identified. This specimen belongs to a study of glioma-infiltrating T cells after dendritic cell vaccination. General study findings and limits: Estimated pretreatment TIL content predicted outcome after dendritic cell vaccination. Higher TCR clonality did not directly relate to longer survival.

TCRB CDR3 was amplified from 2 ug genomic DNA or less. The primer mix had 60 V beta and 13 J beta primers. This table comes from immunoSEQ multiplex PCR, and its TCRdb copy is limited to in-frame clones, with some not included. The sample lists under 130,000 clones, 81% seen once, with over 9.5% in the top ten. Sequenced here: blood, sampled before dendritic cell vaccination. The source of this sequence is a human donor with glioblastoma.

DNA of the CDR3: TGTGCCAGCAGCTCGTTTTTAGCGGGACAGGGGGTAAACATTCAGTACTTC. Protein: CASSSFLAGQGVNIQYF. The chain recombines TRBV5-6 with TRBJ2-4, with 11 nucleotides matching TRBD1. V shed 3 bases and J 6 bases; nucleotides not matched to a gene: 11. From germline, CDR1 is SGHDT and CDR2 YYEEEE. The CDR3 length is 17 residues.